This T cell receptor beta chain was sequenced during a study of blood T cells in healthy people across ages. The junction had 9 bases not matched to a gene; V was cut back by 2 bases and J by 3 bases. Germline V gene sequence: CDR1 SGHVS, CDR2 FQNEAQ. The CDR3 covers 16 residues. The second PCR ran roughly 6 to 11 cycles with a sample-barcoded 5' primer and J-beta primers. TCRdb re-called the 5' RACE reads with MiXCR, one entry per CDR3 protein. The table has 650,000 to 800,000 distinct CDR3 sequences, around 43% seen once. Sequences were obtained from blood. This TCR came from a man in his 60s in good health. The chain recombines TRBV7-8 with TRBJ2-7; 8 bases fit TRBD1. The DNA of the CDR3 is TGTGCCAGCAGCTTAATTCGGGACAGGTTAAACTACGAGCAGTACTTC. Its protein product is CASSLIRDRLNYEQYF.